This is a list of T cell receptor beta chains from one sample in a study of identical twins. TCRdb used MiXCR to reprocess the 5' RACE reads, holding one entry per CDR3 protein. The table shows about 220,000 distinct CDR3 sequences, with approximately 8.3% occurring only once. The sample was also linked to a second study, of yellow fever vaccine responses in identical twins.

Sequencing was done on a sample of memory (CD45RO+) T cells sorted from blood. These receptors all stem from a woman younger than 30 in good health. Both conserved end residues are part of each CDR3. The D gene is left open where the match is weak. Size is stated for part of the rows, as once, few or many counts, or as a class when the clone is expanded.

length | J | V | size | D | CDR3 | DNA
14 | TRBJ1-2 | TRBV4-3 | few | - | CASSQVAQGAGYTF | TGCGCCAGCAGCCAAGTCGCTCAGGGAGCTGGCTACACCTTC
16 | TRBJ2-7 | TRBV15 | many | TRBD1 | CATSSPGTGGFNEQYF | TGTGCCACCAGCAGTCCCGGGACAGGGGGCTTCAACGAGCAGTACTTC
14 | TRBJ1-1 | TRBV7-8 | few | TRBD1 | CASSPTGGHTEAFF | TGTGCCAGCAGCCCAACAGGGGGGCACACTGAAGCTTTCTTT
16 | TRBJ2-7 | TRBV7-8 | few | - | CASSSKAFGQGYEQYF | TGTGCCAGCAGCTCAAAGGCTTTTGGGCAGGGTTACGAGCAGTACTTC
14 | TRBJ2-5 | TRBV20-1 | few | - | CSALNDYLQETQYF | TGCAGTGCCCTGAATGACTATCTCCAAGAGACCCAGTACTTC
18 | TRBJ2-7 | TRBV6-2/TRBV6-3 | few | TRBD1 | CASSYSTGTGKALYEQYF | TGTGCCAGCAGTTACTCGACCGGGACAGGAAAGGCTCTCTACGAGCAGTACTTC
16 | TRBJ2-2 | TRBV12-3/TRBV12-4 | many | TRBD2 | CASSLRGLANTGELFF | TGTGCCAGCAGTTTGAGAGGACTAGCGAATACCGGGGAGCTGTTTTTT
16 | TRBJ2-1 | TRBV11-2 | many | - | CASRQNPGTAYSEQFF | TGTGCCAGCAGACAGAATCCCGGGACGGCCTATTCTGAGCAGTTCTTC
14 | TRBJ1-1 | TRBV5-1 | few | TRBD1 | CASSAQGLNTEAFF | TGCGCCAGCAGCGCACAGGGGTTGAACACTGAAGCTTTCTTT
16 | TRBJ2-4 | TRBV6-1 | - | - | CASIQTDRAPKNIQYF | TGTGCCAGCATCCAAACGGACCGAGCTCCCAAAAACATTCAGTACTTC
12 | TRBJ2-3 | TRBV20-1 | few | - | CSAKGFTDTQYF | TGCAGTGCTAAGGGGTTCACAGATACGCAGTATTTT